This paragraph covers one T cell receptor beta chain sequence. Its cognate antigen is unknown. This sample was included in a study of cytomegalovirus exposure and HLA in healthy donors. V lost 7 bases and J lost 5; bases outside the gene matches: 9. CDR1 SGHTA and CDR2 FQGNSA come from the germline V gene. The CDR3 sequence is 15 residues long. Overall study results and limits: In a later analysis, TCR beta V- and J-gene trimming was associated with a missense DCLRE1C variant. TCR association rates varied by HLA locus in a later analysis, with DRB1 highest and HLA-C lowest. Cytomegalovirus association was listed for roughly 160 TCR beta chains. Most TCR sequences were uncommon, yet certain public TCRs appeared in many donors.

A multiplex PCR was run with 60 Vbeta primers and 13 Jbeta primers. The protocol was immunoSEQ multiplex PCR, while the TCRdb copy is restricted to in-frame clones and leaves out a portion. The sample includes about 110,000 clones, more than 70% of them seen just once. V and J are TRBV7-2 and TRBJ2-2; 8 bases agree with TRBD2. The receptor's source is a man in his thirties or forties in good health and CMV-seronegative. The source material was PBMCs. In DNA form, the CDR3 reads TGTGCCAGCAACCACGGGGGGGCGGGAACCGGGGAGCTGTTTTTT. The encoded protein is CASNHGGAGTGELFF. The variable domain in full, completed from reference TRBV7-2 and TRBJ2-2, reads GAGVSQSPSNKVTEKGKDVELRCDPISGHTALYWYRQSLGQGLEFLIYFQGNSAPDKSGLPSDRFSAERTGGSVSTLTIQRTQQEDSAVYLCASNHGGAGTGELFFGEGSRLTVL.